This T cell receptor (beta chain) appears in the sequencing data of a study of shared clonotypes between healthy human individuals. Each of the donors was a healthy adult who was HIV-negative and had not had a recent acute infection or vaccination. CDR3 size: 14 residues. Losses at the gene ends were 6 bases for V and 10 bases for J; bases not matched to a gene: 13. The germline V gene has CDR1 MGHRA and CDR2 YSYEKL. Libraries were prepared by immunoSEQ multiplex PCR; TCRdb keeps only in-frame clonotypes and omits some of them. The table has hundreds of thousands of clones, about 74% seen once; the top ten hold 1.5% to 2%.

This receptor was taken from a woman in her 30s in good health. J is TRBJ1-1 and V is TRBV4-1; 8 bases line up with TRBD1. Sequencing was carried out using memory CD4+ T cells sorted from blood. The subset here: CD45RA-negative fraction. CDR3 DNA sequence: TGCGCCAGCAGACAGACAGGGGCTGGTTTGGGAGCTTTCTTT. Amino acid sequence: CASRQTGAGLGAFF.